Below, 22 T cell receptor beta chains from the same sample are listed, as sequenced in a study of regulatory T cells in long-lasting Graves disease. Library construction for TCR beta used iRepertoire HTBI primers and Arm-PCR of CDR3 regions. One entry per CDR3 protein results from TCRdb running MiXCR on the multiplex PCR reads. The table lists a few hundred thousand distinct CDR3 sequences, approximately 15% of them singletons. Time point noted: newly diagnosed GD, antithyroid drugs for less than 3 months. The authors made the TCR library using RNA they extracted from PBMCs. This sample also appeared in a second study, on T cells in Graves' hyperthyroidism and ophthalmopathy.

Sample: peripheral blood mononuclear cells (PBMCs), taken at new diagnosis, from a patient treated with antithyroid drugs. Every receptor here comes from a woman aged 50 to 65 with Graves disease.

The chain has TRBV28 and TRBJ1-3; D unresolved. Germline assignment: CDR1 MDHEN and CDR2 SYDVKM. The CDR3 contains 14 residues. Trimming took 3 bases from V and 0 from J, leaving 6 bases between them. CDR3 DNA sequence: TGTGCCAGCAGTTTTTCGAGCTCTGGAAACACCATATATTTT. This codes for CASSFSSSGNTIYF.

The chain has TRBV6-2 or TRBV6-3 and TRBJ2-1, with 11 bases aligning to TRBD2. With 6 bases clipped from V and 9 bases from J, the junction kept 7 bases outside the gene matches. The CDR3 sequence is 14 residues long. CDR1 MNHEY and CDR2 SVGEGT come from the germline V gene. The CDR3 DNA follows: TGTGCCAGCAGACCACTAGCGGGAGTTAGTGAGCAGTTCTTC. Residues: CASRPLAGVSEQFF.

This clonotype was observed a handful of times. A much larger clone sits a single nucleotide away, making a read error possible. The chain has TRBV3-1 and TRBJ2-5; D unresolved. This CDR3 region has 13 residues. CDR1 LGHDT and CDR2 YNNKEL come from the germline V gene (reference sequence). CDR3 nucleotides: TGTGCCGGCAGCCAAGGGTTTGGCGAGACCCAGTACTTC. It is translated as CAGSQGFGETQYF.

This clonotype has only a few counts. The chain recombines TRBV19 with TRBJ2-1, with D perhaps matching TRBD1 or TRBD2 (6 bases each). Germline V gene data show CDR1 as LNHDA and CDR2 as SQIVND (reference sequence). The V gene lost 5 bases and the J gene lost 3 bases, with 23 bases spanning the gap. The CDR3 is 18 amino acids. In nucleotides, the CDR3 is TGTGCCAGTAGTCCGCCTCCTTTTGGGGGGCTAGACTACAATGAGCAGTTCTTC. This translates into CASSPPPFGGLDYNEQFF.

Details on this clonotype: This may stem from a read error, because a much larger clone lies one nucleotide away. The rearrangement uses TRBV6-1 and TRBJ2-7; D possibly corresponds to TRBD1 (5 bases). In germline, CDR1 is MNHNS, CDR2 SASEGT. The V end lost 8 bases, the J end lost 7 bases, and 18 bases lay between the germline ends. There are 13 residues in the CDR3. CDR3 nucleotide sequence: TGTGCCAGCGAGCAGGGCTCCTACAATGAGCAGTACTTC. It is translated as CASEQGSYNEQYF.

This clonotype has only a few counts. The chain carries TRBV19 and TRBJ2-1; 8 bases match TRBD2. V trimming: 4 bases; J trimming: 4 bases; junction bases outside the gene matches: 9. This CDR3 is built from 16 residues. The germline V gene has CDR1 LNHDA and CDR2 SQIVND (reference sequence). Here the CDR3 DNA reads TGTGCCAGTAGTAGCCCCGTGACTAGCGAATACAATGAGCAGTTCTTC. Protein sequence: CASSSPVTSEYNEQFF.

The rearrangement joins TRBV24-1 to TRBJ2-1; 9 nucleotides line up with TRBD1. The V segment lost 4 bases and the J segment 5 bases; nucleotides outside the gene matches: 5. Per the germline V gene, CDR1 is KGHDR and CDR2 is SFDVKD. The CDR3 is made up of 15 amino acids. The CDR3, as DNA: TGTGCCACCAGTGAGGGGACAGGGCAACACAATGAGCAGTTCTTC. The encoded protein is CATSEGTGQHNEQFF.

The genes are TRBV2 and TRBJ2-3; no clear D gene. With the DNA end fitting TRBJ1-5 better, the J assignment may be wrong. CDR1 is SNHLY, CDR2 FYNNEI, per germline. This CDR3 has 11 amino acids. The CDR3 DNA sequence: TGTGCCAGCAGTACTACAGATACGCAGCATTTT. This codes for CASSTTDTQHF.

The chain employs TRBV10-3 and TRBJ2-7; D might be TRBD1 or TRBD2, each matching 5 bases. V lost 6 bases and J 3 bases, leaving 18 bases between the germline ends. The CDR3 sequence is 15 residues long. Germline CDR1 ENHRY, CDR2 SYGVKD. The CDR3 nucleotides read TGTGCCATCAGAGAAGCTGGGGACCCACACTACGAGCAGTACTTC. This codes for CAIREAGDPHYEQYF.

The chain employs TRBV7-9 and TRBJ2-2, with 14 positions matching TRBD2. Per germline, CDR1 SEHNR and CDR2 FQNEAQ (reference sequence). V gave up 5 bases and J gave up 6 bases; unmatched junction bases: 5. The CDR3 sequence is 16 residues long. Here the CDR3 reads CASSLPGLAGAGELFF. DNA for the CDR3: TGTGCCAGCAGCCTCCCGGGACTAGCGGGAGCCGGGGAGCTGTTTTTT.

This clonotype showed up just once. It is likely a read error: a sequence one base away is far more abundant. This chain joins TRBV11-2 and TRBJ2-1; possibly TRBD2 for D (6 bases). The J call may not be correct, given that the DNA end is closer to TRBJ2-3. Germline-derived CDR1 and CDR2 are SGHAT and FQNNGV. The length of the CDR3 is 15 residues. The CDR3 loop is CASSFGGGHIDTQYF. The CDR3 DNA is TGTGCCAGCAGCTTTGGGGGAGGTCACATAGATACGCAGTATTTT.

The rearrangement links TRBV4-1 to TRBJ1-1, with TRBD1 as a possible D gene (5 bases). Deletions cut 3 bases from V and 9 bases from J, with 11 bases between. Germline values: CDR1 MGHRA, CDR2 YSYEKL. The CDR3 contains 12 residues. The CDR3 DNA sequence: TGCGCCAGCAGCCATCGACAGAACAAAGCTTTCTTT. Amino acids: CASSHRQNKAFF.

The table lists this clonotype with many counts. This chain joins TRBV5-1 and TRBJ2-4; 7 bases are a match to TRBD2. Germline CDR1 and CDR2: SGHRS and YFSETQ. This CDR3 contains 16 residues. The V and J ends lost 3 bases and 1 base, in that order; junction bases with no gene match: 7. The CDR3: CASSSGWREAKNIQYF. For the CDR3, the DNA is TGCGCCAGCAGCTCAGGTTGGCGGGAGGCCAAAAACATTCAGTACTTC.

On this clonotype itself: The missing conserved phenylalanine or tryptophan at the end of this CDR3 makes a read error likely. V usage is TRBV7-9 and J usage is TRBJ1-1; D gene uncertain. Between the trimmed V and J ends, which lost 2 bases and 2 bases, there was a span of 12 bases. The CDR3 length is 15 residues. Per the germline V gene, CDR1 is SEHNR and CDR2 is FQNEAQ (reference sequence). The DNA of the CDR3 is TGTGCCAGCAGCTTAATCCGCAGGACCAACACTGAAGCTTTCCTT. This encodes CASSLIRRTNTEAFL.

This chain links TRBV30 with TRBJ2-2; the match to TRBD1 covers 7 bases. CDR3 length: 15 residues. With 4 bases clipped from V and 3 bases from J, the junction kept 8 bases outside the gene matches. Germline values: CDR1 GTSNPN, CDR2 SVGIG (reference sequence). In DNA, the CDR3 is TGTGCCTGGAACCAAGGGGGCGCCTACACCGGGGAGCTGTTTTTT. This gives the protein CAWNQGGAYTGELFF.

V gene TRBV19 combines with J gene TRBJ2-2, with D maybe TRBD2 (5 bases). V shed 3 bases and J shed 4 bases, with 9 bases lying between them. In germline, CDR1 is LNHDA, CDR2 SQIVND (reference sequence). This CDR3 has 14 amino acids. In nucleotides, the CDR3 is TGTGCCAGTAGTATTTCGGGGAGCACCGGGGAGCTGTTTTTT. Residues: CASSISGSTGELFF.

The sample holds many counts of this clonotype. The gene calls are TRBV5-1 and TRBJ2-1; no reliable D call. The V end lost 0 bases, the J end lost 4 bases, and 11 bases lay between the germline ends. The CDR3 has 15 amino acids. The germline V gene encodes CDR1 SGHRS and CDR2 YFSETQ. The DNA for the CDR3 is TGCGCCAGCAGCTTGGTAGGTGATACTTACAATGAGCAGTTCTTC. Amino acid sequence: CASSLVGDTYNEQFF.

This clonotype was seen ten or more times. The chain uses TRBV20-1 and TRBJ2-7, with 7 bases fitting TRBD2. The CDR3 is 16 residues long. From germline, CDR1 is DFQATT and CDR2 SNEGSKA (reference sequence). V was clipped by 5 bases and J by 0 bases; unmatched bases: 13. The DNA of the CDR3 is TGCAGTGCTCCGCAGGAGGCGGGAGCCCTCTCCTACGAGCAGTACTTC. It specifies CSAPQEAGALSYEQYF.

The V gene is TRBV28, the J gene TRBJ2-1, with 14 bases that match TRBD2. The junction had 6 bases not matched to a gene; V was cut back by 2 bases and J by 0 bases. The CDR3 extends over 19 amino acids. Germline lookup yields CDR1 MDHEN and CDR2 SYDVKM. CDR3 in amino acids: CASSLLRLAGGSSYNEQFF. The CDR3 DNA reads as TGTGCCAGCAGTTTACTTCGACTAGCGGGAGGGAGCTCCTACAATGAGCAGTTCTTC.

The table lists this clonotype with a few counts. The CDR3 nucleotides are TGTGCCATCACCGCGGAAACAGGCTCTCCACTCGAGCAGTACTTC. This codes for CAITAETGSPLEQYF. The gene calls are TRBV10-3 and TRBJ2-7; tentative D call: TRBD1 (5 bases). Germline V lookup: CDR1 ENHRY, CDR2 SYGVKD. The CDR3 covers 15 residues. With 7 bases removed from V and 6 bases from J, the gap between germline ends came to 22 bases.

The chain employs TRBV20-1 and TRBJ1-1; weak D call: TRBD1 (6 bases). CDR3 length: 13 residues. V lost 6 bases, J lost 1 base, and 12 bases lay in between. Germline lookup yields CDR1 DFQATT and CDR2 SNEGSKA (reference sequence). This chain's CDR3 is CSAPRDTNTEAFF. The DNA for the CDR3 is TGCAGTGCACCCCGGGACACGAACACTGAAGCTTTCTTT.

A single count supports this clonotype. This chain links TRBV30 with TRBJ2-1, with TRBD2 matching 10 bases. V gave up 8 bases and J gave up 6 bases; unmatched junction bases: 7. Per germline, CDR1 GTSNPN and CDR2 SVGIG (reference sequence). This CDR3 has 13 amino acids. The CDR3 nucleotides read TGTGCCCGAGCTAGCGGGAGTGCCAATGAGCAGTTCTTC. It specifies CARASGSANEQFF.